Listed below are T cell receptor beta chains from one sample, sequenced in a study of cytomegalovirus exposure and HLA in healthy donors. Sequenced by immunoSEQ multiplex PCR; TCRdb stores in-frame clones only, minus some. The sample shows approximately 150,000 clones, approximately 81% of them seen only once. The material sequenced was PBMCs. These receptors all come from a woman in her twenties or thirties in good health and CMV-seropositive. Each CDR3 is given with its conserved first and last residue. D genes are given only for firm matches. Clone size, where shown, is once, few, many, or a class for clones that have expanded.

abundance	v_gene	d_gene	j_gene	CDR3nt	CDR3aa
few	TRBV9	TRBD1	TRBJ2-7	TGTGCCAGCAGCGCCGCCGGGACAGGGACCTACGAGCAGTACTTC	CASSAAGTGTYEQYF
NA	TRBV19	TRBD1	TRBJ1-5	TGTGCCAGTAGTATGGAGGGACAGGGTATTCGCAGCAATCAGCCCCAGCATTTT	CASSMEGQGIRSNQPQHF
NA	TRBV6-1	NA	TRBJ2-7	TGTGCCAGCAGTATGGGCTCGGTCGAGCAGTACTTC	CASSMGSVEQYF
NA	TRBV19	NA	TRBJ1-2	TGTGCCAGTAGTATAGATCTATGGAGGCCTACCGCTAACTATGGCTACACCTTC	CASSIDLWRPTANYGYTF
NA	TRBV7-8	NA	TRBJ2-7	TGTTTTAGCAAGCAAAAGACGGCATACGAGCAGTACTTC	CFSKQKTAYEQYF
few	TRBV30	TRBD1	TRBJ1-6	TGTGCCTGGGGGACAGACTATAATTCACCCCTCCACTTT	CAWGTDYNSPLHF
NA	TRBV4-3	TRBD1	TRBJ1-5	TGCGCCAGCAGCCAAGAGTTGGGACAGCTCAATCAGCCCCAGCATTTT	CASSQELGQLNQPQHF
NA	TRBV5-4	NA	TRBJ1-6	TGTGCCAGCAGCTTGACGGGCTCCTATAATTCACCCCTCCACTTT	CASSLTGSYNSPLHF
NA	TRBV5-1	NA	TRBJ2-3	TGCGCCAGCAGCTTAGAACCGAGAGTCACAGATACGCAGTATTTT	CASSLEPRVTDTQYF
NA	TRBV15	NA	TRBJ2-7	TGTGCCACCAGCAGAGCCAGGGTCGAGCAGTACTTC	CATSRARVEQYF
NA	TRBV21-1	NA	TRBJ2-3	TGTGCCAGCACCCCAACTAGCGGGGGGCAGGGGACGCAGTATTTT	CASTPTSGGQGTQYF
NA	TRBV7-9	NA	TRBJ2-2	TGTTCCAGCAGCTTTGCGGGACTGGTTTCCGGGGAGCTGTTTTTT	CSSSFAGLVSGELFF
NA	TRBV7-9	NA	TRBJ1-1	TGTTCCAGCAGTATCAGGGGCCCGATGAACACTGAAGCTTTCTTT	CSSSIRGPMNTEAFF
NA	TRBV7-8	NA	TRBJ1-1	TGTGCCAGCAGCTTAAGGAGTTACATGAACACTGAAGCTTTCTTT	CASSLRSYMNTEAFF
NA	TRBV19	TRBD1	TRBJ2-1	TGTGCCAGTAGTAGGAACAGGGGGCTAGATGAGCAGTTCTTC	CASSRNRGLDEQFF
NA	TRBV4-2	TRBD2	TRBJ2-1	TGTGCCAGCAGCCGAACTAGCGGCCCTTACAATGAGCAGTTCTTC	CASSRTSGPYNEQFF
NA	TRBV9	NA	TRBJ2-1	TGTGCCAGCAGCGAGGGGGGGGTTTCCTACAATGAGCAGTTCTTC	CASSEGGVSYNEQFF
NA	TRBV29-1	TRBD1	TRBJ1-5	TGCAGCGTTTGGGACAGGCCGGGTCAGCCCCAGCATTTT	CSVWDRPGQPQHF
NA	TRBV5-6	NA	TRBJ1-5	TGTGCCAGCAGCGTGGCTAATCAGCCCCAGCATTTT	CASSVANQPQHF
NA	TRBV6-6	NA	TRBJ2-7	TGTGCCAGCAGTTACTTGGTGGGTGGGCTGGGCTACGAGCAGTACTTC	CASSYLVGGLGYEQYF
NA	TRBV4-3	NA	TRBJ1-3	TGCGCCAGCAGCCAATCGGGTGATCCTGGAAACACCATATATTTT	CASSQSGDPGNTIYF
NA	TRBV6-5	TRBD1	TRBJ1-5	TGTGCCAGCAGTTACTCCACAGGGGGGAGGCAGCCCCAGCATTTT	CASSYSTGGRQPQHF
NA	TRBV18	NA	TRBJ2-1	TGTGCCAGCTCACCAACAACAGTTTACAATGAGCAGTTCTTC	CASSPTTVYNEQFF
NA	TRBV2	NA	TRBJ1-5	TGTGCCAGCAGAGAACTGAGGACAGTTTATAGCAATCAGCCCCAGCATTTT	CASRELRTVYSNQPQHF
NA	TRBV6-6	NA	TRBJ2-3	TGTGCCAGCAGTTATTCGAGAACCACAGATACGCAGTATTTT	CASSYSRTTDTQYF
NA	TRBV30	NA	TRBJ1-2	TGTGCCTGGAGCCCCCAGGGAAGCTATGGCTACACCTTC	CAWSPQGSYGYTF
NA	TRBV5-6	TRBD1	TRBJ2-3	TGTGCCAGCAGCTCCGGACAGGGGGCGAGGGATACGCAGTATTTT	CASSSGQGARDTQYF
NA	TRBV19	NA	TRBJ1-3	TGTGCCAGTGGGGACACCCCTTCTGGAAACACCATATATTTT	CASGDTPSGNTIYF
NA	TRBV6-5	NA	TRBJ2-1	TGTGCCAGCAGTTACAAGGAGATCGGGGACAATGAGCAGTTCTTC	CASSYKEIGDNEQFF
NA	TRBV5-6	NA	TRBJ1-6	TGTGCCAGCAGCTTGCTCCTCGAGGATTTTAATTCACCCCTCCACTTT	CASSLLLEDFNSPLHF
NA	TRBV5-6	NA	TRBJ1-4	TGTGCCAGCAGCTCCTGGGGAGCTAATGAAAAACTGTTTTTT	CASSSWGANEKLFF
NA	TRBV29-1	NA	TRBJ2-1	TGCAGCGTTCGCAGGGAAGCTTATGAGCAGTTCTTC	CSVRREAYEQFF
few	TRBV29-1	NA	TRBJ1-1	TGCAGCGTGGCCCTGAACCTCAGGGGAACTGAAGCTTTCTTT	CSVALNLRGTEAFF
NA	TRBV18	TRBD2	TRBJ2-1	TGTGCCAGCTCCCCCTCAGGACTAGGCAATGAGCAGTTCTTC	CASSPSGLGNEQFF
few	TRBV4-3	TRBD1	TRBJ2-3	TGCGCCAGCAGCCTGACAGGGGATGGCACAGATACGCAGTATTTT	CASSLTGDGTDTQYF
NA	TRBV7-2	TRBD1	TRBJ2-7	TGTGCCAGCAGCTTAGGGGGGACAGGGTCCTACGAGCAGTACTTC	CASSLGGTGSYEQYF
NA	TRBV19	TRBD1	TRBJ1-2	TGTGCCAGTAGACGGGACAGATTCTTTGGCTACACCTTC	CASRRDRFFGYTF
NA	TRBV29-1	NA	TRBJ1-2	TGCAGCGTTCCAGGGTTTGGCTACACCTTC	CSVPGFGYTF
NA	TRBV27	NA	TRBJ1-2	TGTGCCAGCAGACATCGGGGCTATGGCTACACCTTC	CASRHRGYGYTF
NA	TRBV5-1	NA	TRBJ1-1	TGCGCCAGCAGCTACTTTACAGGGAACACTGAAGCTTTCTTT	CASSYFTGNTEAFF
NA	TRBV7-2	TRBD1	TRBJ1-1	TGTGCCAGCAGCTTCGTACAGGGGGGCACTGAAGCTTTCTTT	CASSFVQGGTEAFF
NA	TRBV15	TRBD1	TRBJ2-5	TGTGCCACCAGCGACAGGGGGCGATTTTCAGAGACCCAGTACTTC	CATSDRGRFSETQYF
NA	TRBV7-2	NA	TRBJ1-4	TGTGCCAGCAGCTTTTACGCGACAGCAACTAATGAAAAACTGTTTTTT	CASSFYATATNEKLFF
NA	TRBV30	NA	TRBJ2-1	TGTGCCTGGAGTGAATCAGCGGCGTTCAATGAGCAGTTCTTC	CAWSESAAFNEQFF
NA	TRBV28	NA	TRBJ1-1	TGTGCCAGCAGTTTAAGCGACACTGAAGCTTTCTTT	CASSLSDTEAFF
few	TRBV19	NA	TRBJ1-1	TGTGCCAGTAGTATCCGGTGGCAGGATGAAGCTTTCTTT	CASSIRWQDEAFF
NA	TRBV19	NA	TRBJ2-6	TGTGCCACCCAGACTACGTTCTCTGGGGCCAACGTCCTGACTTTC	CATQTTFSGANVLTF
NA	TRBV4-2	TRBD1	TRBJ1-2	TGTGCCAGCAGCCTCGACAGGGGTGGCTACACCTTC	CASSLDRGGYTF
NA	TRBV5-4	TRBD2	TRBJ2-3	TGTGCCAGCAGCTCCTTAGCGGGGGGGCTGACAGATACGCAGTATTTT	CASSSLAGGLTDTQYF
NA	TRBV20-1	NA	TRBJ2-1	TGCAGTGGCGCGGGGTACAATGAGCAGTTCTTC	CSGAGYNEQFF
NA	TRBV2	TRBD1	TRBJ1-4	TGTGCCAGCAGTGACGACAGGGTTGGAGAAAAACTGTTTTTT	CASSDDRVGEKLFF
NA	TRBV9	NA	TRBJ2-3	TGTGCCAGCAGCGCTCCAACTCGGGGGACAGATACGCAGTATTTT	CASSAPTRGTDTQYF
NA	TRBV27	NA	TRBJ1-1	TGTGCCAGCAGCCGATCAGGACAGATGAACACTGAAGCTTTCTTT	CASSRSGQMNTEAFF
NA	TRBV28	TRBD1	TRBJ1-5	TGTGCCAGCAGCCGAATAACAGGGGGTTATAGCAATCAGCCCCAGCATTTT	CASSRITGGYSNQPQHF